The 29 T cell receptor beta chains below all came from one sample that was sequenced in a study of T cells after yellow fever vaccination. TCRdb ran MiXCR on the 5' RACE reads and lists one entry per CDR3 protein. The sample carries some 220,000 distinct CDR3 sequences, roughly 3% recorded once. The sample consisted of CD4+ T cells sorted from PBMCs, taken 10 days after the yellow fever booster vaccination. The receptors shown here come from a man between 18 and 35 years old who received the YFV17D yellow fever vaccine.

V usage is TRBV6-2 or TRBV6-3 and J usage is TRBJ1-4, with TRBD1 matching 7 bases. Germline V CDR1 and CDR2: MNHEY, SVGEGT. CDR3 size: 17 residues. V lost 4 bases and J lost 5; bases outside the gene matches: 13. The DNA for the CDR3 is TGTGCCAGCAGTTCAGACAGGGAAGGAAGAGGAAATGAAAAACTGTTTTTT. Translation: CASSSDREGRGNEKLFF.

This clonotype was found a few times. The V gene is TRBV12-3 or TRBV12-4, the J gene TRBJ2-7; 8 bases agree with TRBD2. The length of the CDR3 is 15 residues. V was clipped by 3 bases and J by 3 bases; unmatched bases: 7. The DNA for the CDR3 is TGTGCCAGCAGTTTTTTACTAGCGGTATACTACGAGCAGTACTTC. Encoded protein: CASSFLLAVYYEQYF.

The sample holds many counts of this clonotype. V gene TRBV10-1 combines with J gene TRBJ2-7; D uncertain. The CDR3 totals 11 residues. V lost 5 bases and J 5 bases, leaving 7 bases between the germline ends. CDR1 and CDR2 (germline): WNHNN, SYGVQD (reference sequence). CDR3 region: CASSSRNEQYF. CDR3 in DNA: TGCGCCAGCAGTTCGCGGAACGAGCAGTACTTC.

The chain joins TRBV7-2 to TRBJ1-5; D is perhaps TRBD1 (6 bases). The germline gives CDR1 SGHTA, CDR2 FQGNSA. CDR3 length: 17 residues. V was clipped by 0 bases and J by 3 bases, with 15 bases between them. CDR3 nucleotide sequence: TGTGCCAGCAGCTTAGCGCTTTATCAGGGGAACAATCAGCCCCAGCATTTT. It is translated as CASSLALYQGNNQPQHF.

This clonotype was seen only a few times. One end of the junction fails to match germline, which may point to a read error. J is TRBJ2-3 and V is TRBV4-1; TRBD1 matches at 9 bases. This CDR3 is built from 16 residues. Germline lookup yields CDR1 MGHRA and CDR2 YSYEKL. The DNA for the CDR3 is TGCGCCAGCAGCCAAGCCCCGGGACAGGGCACAAATACGCAGTATTTT. It specifies CASSQAPGQGTNTQYF.

V and J are TRBV4-1 and TRBJ2-5, with 9 bases aligning to TRBD1. From germline, CDR1 is MGHRA and CDR2 YSYEKL. V lost 1 base to trimming and J lost 0 bases; unmatched junction nucleotides: 3. CDR3 length: 16 residues. CDR3 protein: CASSQAGTGYQETQYF. CDR3 DNA: TGCGCCAGCAGCCAAGCCGGGACAGGGTACCAAGAGACCCAGTACTTC.

This clonotype was detected ten times or more. This chain links TRBV6-5 with TRBJ1-1; 10 nucleotides match TRBD1. This CDR3 spans 15 amino acids. Germline CDR1 MNHEY, CDR2 SVGAGI. V lost 5 bases to trimming and J lost 0 bases; unmatched junction nucleotides: 3. CDR3 DNA sequence: TGTGCCAGCAGTCCCGGGACAGGGGTGAACACTGAAGCTTTCTTT. Translated: CASSPGTGVNTEAFF.

This clonotype showed up many times. The rearrangement uses TRBV7-9 and TRBJ2-5, with a weak D call TRBD1 (5 bases). CDR3 length equals 14 residues. The germline V and J ends were trimmed by 1 base and 5 bases, with 11 bases remaining between them. Germline CDR1 reads SEHNR; CDR2 reads FQNEAQ (reference sequence). The CDR3 loop reads CASSLEAAGETQYF. The CDR3 region has the DNA TGTGCCAGCAGCTTAGAGGCAGCAGGGGAGACCCAGTACTTC.

This clonotype was seen a few times. This chain joins TRBV19 and TRBJ2-7; D is uncertain. The germline V gene encodes CDR1 LNHDA and CDR2 SQIVND (reference sequence). Trimming removed 1 base from V and 2 bases from J, with 6 bases in between. The CDR3 has 13 residues. This CDR3 is CASSIAGPYEQYF. The CDR3 DNA follows: TGTGCCAGTAGTATAGCGGGCCCCTACGAGCAGTACTTC.

This clonotype was detected ten times or more. The chain links TRBV5-1 to TRBJ2-3, with D uncertain. Germline V gene data show CDR1 as SGHRS and CDR2 as YFSETQ. The CDR3 is 14 amino acids. Trimming stripped 0 bases from V and 6 bases from J, with 11 bases between. The CDR3 sequence: CASSLGISQDTQYF. The CDR3 DNA reads TGCGCCAGCAGCTTGGGAATCTCCCAGGATACGCAGTATTTT. The full variable domain, with the rest looked up from reference TRBV5-1 and TRBJ2-3, is KAGVTQTPRYLIKTRGQQVTLSCSPISGHRSVSWYQQTPGQGLQFLFEYFSETQRNKGNFPGRFSGRQFSNSRSEMNVSTLELGDSALYLCASSLGISQDTQYFGPGTRLTVL.

This clonotype occurred many times. The J gene is TRBJ1-5, the V gene TRBV6-2 or TRBV6-3, with D perhaps TRBD1 (6 bases). Per germline, CDR1 MNHEY and CDR2 SVGEGT. The CDR3 is 14 amino acids. V gave up 6 bases and J gave up 6 bases, with 15 bases separating them. In nucleotides, the CDR3 is TGTGCCAGCAGCCGTGGGACAATGGGTCAGCCCCAGCATTTT. Encoded protein: CASSRGTMGQPQHF.

This clonotype was counted at least ten times. The chain links TRBV28 to TRBJ2-5; D tentatively fits TRBD1 or TRBD2 (5 bases each). Germline CDR1 reads MDHEN; CDR2 reads SYDVKM. The CDR3 is 15 residues long. Trimming took off 5 bases at V and 7 bases at J, with 20 bases between the two ends. The CDR3 nucleotides are TGTGCCAGCAGTCCCGACCCCGAGCAGAGGGGGACCCAGTACTTC. Its protein product is CASSPDPEQRGTQYF.

In this sample, this clonotype turned up many times. The chain is built from TRBV3-1 and TRBJ2-7; D unresolved. Germline lookup yields CDR1 LGHDT and CDR2 YNNKEL (reference sequence). The V and J ends lost 1 base and 5 bases respectively, with 3 bases between them. This CDR3 has 11 amino acids. Written as DNA, the CDR3 is TGTGCCAGCAGCCAAGTCAACGAGCAGTACTTC. This encodes CASSQVNEQYF.

This clonotype was found many times. This chain joins TRBV9 and TRBJ1-1; D is undetermined. The CDR3 sequence is 12 residues long. The germline gives CDR1 SGDLS, CDR2 YYNGEE. Trimming stripped 4 bases from V and 0 bases from J, with 4 bases between. CDR3 loop: CASSRMNTEAFF. In DNA, the CDR3 is TGTGCCAGCAGCCGCATGAACACTGAAGCTTTCTTT.

This clonotype has just a few counts. This chain uses TRBV30 with TRBJ2-1, with 7 nucleotides matching TRBD1. Germline assignment: CDR1 GTSNPN and CDR2 SVGIG (reference sequence). The V gene end was trimmed by 2 bases and the J gene end by 4 bases; junction bases not matched to a gene: 8. The CDR3 is 15 residues long. In DNA, the CDR3 is TGTGCCTGGAGTCTCGCCGGGACAGTATACAATGAGCAGTTCTTC. It encodes CAWSLAGTVYNEQFF.

This clonotype was counted at least ten times. This chain uses TRBV6-1 with TRBJ2-7, with 8 bases fitting TRBD2. Germline trimming cut 0 bases from V and 4 bases from J; bases unmatched to any gene: 5. This CDR3 is built from 15 residues. The germline CDR1 and CDR2 sequences are MNHNS and SASEGT. The CDR3 DNA reads TGTGCCAGCAGTGAAGCAGGGACTAGGACTTACGAGCAGTACTTC. Amino acids: CASSEAGTRTYEQYF.

There are many counts of this clonotype. The chain links TRBV7-3 to TRBJ2-3; 9 bases agree with TRBD2. The CDR3 spans 16 residues. Germline V gives CDR1 SGHTA, CDR2 FQGTGA. V shed 5 bases and J 4 bases; nucleotides not matched to a gene: 10. The DNA for the CDR3 is TGTGCCAGCAGCCTAGGGGTAGCGGGGGCCGCAGATACGCAGTATTTT. Translating gives CASSLGVAGAADTQYF.

The rearrangement joins TRBV7-2 to TRBJ1-2; possibly TRBD1 for D (5 bases). Germline CDR1 is SGHTA and CDR2 is FQGNSA. This CDR3 comprises 12 residues. V was shortened by 6 bases and J by 5 bases, with 10 bases between the two germline ends. The CDR3 bases are TGTGCCAGCAGTAGGGACCGATATGGCTACACCTTC. Translating gives CASSRDRYGYTF.

This clonotype was seen repeatedly, ten times or more. CDR3 region: CASSLYYEQYF. DNA of the CDR3: TGTGCCAGCAGTTTATACTACGAGCAGTACTTC. The rearrangement joins TRBV12-3 or TRBV12-4 to TRBJ2-7, with D hard to call. The V end was cut by 2 bases, the J end by 3 bases, with 2 bases between. This CDR3 region has 11 residues.

This clonotype showed up just a few times. The V gene is TRBV24-1, the J gene TRBJ2-2; no reliable D call. CDR3 length equals 16 residues. V dropped 1 base and J dropped 0 bases, with 8 bases sitting between them. Germline V CDR1 and CDR2: KGHDR, SFDVKD. The DNA of the CDR3 is TGTGCCACCAGTGATTTAAATCAGGCGAACACCGGGGAGCTGTTTTTT. This translates into CATSDLNQANTGELFF.

Ten or more counts support this clonotype. The chain recombines TRBV3-1 with TRBJ1-1; D is uncertain. The ends were cut back, 1 base at V and 6 bases at J, with 12 bases in the middle. This CDR3 is 14 amino acids long. Germline assignment: CDR1 LGHDT and CDR2 YNNKEL (reference sequence). This CDR3 is CASSQAVAFPEAFF. As DNA, the CDR3 is TGTGCCAGCAGCCAAGCCGTGGCCTTTCCTGAAGCTTTCTTT.

At least ten counts were recorded for this clonotype. V and J are TRBV5-1 and TRBJ1-2; 8 nucleotides match TRBD1. Trimming cost V 4 bases and J 1 base; bases outside gene matches: 6. The CDR3 totals 15 residues. Germline V gives CDR1 SGHRS, CDR2 YFSETQ. For the CDR3, the DNA is TGCGCCAGCAGCCACGGACAGGGCAGTAACTATGGCTACACCTTC. This encodes CASSHGQGSNYGYTF.

This clonotype was found many times. The V call is TRBV27, the J call TRBJ1-1; 11 bases map to TRBD1. The CDR3 spans 14 residues. Germline V CDR1 and CDR2: MNHEY, SMNVEV (reference sequence). V shed 6 bases, J shed 5 bases, and the junction held 5 bases outside the gene matches. The CDR3 is CASRAGQGGTEAFF. In DNA, the CDR3 is TGTGCCAGCAGGGCGGGACAGGGGGGAACTGAAGCTTTCTTT.

The chain couples TRBV9 to TRBJ1-1, with a weak D call TRBD1 (6 bases). Trimming cost V 3 bases and J 6 bases, with 18 bases left between them. Germline-derived CDR1 and CDR2 are SGDLS and YYNGEE. This CDR3 spans 15 amino acids. CDR3 coding DNA: TGTGCCAGCAGCGCTGGGTTGGGGGGGCACGCTGAAGCTTTCTTT. Translated: CASSAGLGGHAEAFF.

This clonotype showed up many times. The J gene is TRBJ1-1, the V gene TRBV5-1, with 7 bases lining up with TRBD1. Germline loops: CDR1 SGHRS, CDR2 YFSETQ. This CDR3 contains 14 residues. V lost 3 bases, J lost 0 bases, and 2 bases stayed unmatched. The DNA of the CDR3 is TGCGCCAGCAGCTCGGGACAGATGAACACTGAAGCTTTCTTT. Translating it yields CASSSGQMNTEAFF.

This chain links TRBV7-2 with TRBJ2-5; tentative D call: TRBD2 (5 bases). The CDR3 runs to 13 residues. CDR1 and CDR2 (germline): SGHTA, FQGNSA. Trimming took off 2 bases at V and 3 bases at J, with 7 bases between the two ends. For the CDR3, the DNA is TGTGCCAGCAGCTTACGGCGGGAAGAGACCCAGTACTTC. It specifies CASSLRREETQYF.

This clonotype appeared many times. The chain recombines TRBV10-3 with TRBJ2-5; no definite D call. This CDR3 contains 13 residues. The V and J ends lost 4 bases and 10 bases respectively, with 16 bases between them. The germline CDR1 and CDR2 sequences are ENHRY and SYGVKD. CDR3: CAISGPFTPGQYF. CDR3 in DNA: TGTGCCATCAGTGGGCCTTTCACGCCGGGCCAGTACTTC.

This clonotype was detected many times. This chain connects TRBV6-5 to TRBJ1-1; 7 bases map to TRBD1. The V and J ends lost 2 bases and 0 bases, in that order; junction bases with no gene match: 0. CDR1 and CDR2 from the germline V gene are MNHEY and SVGAGI. This CDR3 region has 14 residues. CDR3 DNA sequence: TGTGCCAGCAGTTACCAGGGGGTGAACACTGAAGCTTTCTTT. Amino acid sequence: CASSYQGVNTEAFF.

In its sample, this clonotype was seen a few times. The chain joins TRBV6-5 to TRBJ1-1, with D unclear. Trimming pared 5 bases from V and 0 bases from J, leaving 7 bases between. The germline CDR1 and CDR2 sequences are MNHEY and SVGAGI. The CDR3 runs 13 residues. As DNA, the CDR3 is TGTGCCAGCAGTCGGGATTTGAACACTGAAGCTTTCTTT. Its translation is CASSRDLNTEAFF.